This T cell receptor (beta chain) was documented in a study of CD8 T cells in Susac syndrome. TCR beta from blood CD8+ and CD4+ T cells was sequenced. Negative isolation yielded CD8+ and CD4+ T cells; FACS enriched TEMRA cells. RNA in amounts of about 0.45 to 1 ug was reverse transcribed with random hexamers. One entry per CDR3 protein, called by TCRdb with MiXCR from the immunoSEQ multiplex PCR reads. The sample holds approximately 100,000 distinct CDR3 sequences; approximately 93% are singletons and the top ten take 0.41%. Broader study findings: Total CD8+ and CD8+ TEMRA repertoires contained 15 to 20 and five Susac-specific public clones, respectively.

A word on this clonotype: Its specificity is not known.

CDR3 size: 11 residues. The V end was cut by 3 bases, the J end by 4 bases, with 4 bases between. Germline V CDR1 and CDR2: SGHVS, FQNEAQ. Sequencing was done on a sample of CD8+ T cells from PBMCs. The source of this sequence is a human donor with Susac syndrome. The rearrangement links TRBV7-8 to TRBJ2-7; no clear D gene. For the CDR3, the DNA is TGTGCCAGCAGCTTCCTTTACGAGCAGTACTTC. Its translation is CASSFLYEQYF. The full variable domain, its missing parts supplied by reference TRBV7-8 and TRBJ2-7, is GAGVSQSPRYKVAKRGQDVALRCDPISGHVSLFWYQQALGQGPEFLTYFQNEAQLDKSGLPSDRFFAERPEGSVSTLKIQRTQQEDSAVYLCASSFLYEQYFGPGTRLTVT.